What follows describes a single T cell receptor beta chain. The CDR3 is made up of 13 amino acids. Deletions cut 5 bases from V and 8 bases from J, with 15 bases between. CDR1 MNHEY and CDR2 SMNVEV come from the germline V gene (reference sequence). Donors ranged from about 6 to 90 years old and were healthy Caucasians in Russia. This specimen belongs to a study of blood T cells in healthy people across ages. Sample-barcoded 5' priming and a J-beta primer mix drove a second PCR of roughly 6 to 12 cycles. TCRdb fed the 5' RACE reads into MiXCR, producing one record per CDR3 protein. Among about 1,600,000 distinct CDR3 sequences listed, 42% were seen once.

The chain employs TRBV27 and TRBJ1-2; TRBD1 might be the D (6 bases). Sequencing was performed on blood. This TCR was recovered from a woman aged 18-29 years in good health. The CDR3 DNA is TGTGCCAGCAGTGGGGGGCAGGGAGAGGGCTACACCTTC. Amino acids: CASSGGQGEGYTF.